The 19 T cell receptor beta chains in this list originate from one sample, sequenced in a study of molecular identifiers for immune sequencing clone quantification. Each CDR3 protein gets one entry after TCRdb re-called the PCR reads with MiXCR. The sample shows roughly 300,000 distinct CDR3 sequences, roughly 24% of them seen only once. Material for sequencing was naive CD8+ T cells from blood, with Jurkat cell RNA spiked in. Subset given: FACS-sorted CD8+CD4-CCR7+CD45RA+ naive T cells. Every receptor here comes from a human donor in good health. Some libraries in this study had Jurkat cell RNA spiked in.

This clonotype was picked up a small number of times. The CDR3 loop reads CATSRGGREQYF. The CDR3 DNA follows: TGTGCCACCAGCAGAGGGGGACGGGAGCAGTACTTC. This rearrangement joins TRBV15 to TRBJ2-7; D assignment may be TRBD1 or TRBD2 (5 bases each). CDR1 is LNHNV and CDR2 is YYDKDF in the germline V gene (reference sequence). The CDR3 sequence is 12 residues long. Trimming cost V 1 base and J 7 bases, with 8 bases left between them.

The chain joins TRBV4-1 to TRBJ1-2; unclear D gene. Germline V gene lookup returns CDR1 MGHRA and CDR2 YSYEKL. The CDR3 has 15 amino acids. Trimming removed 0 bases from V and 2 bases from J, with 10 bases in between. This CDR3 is CASSQEKVGNYGYTF. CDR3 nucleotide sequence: TGCGCCAGCAGCCAAGAGAAGGTGGGGAACTATGGCTACACCTTC.

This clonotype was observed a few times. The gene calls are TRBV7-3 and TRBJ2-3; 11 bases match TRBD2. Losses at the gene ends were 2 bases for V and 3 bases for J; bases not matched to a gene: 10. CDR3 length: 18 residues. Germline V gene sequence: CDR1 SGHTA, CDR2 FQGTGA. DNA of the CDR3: TGTGCCAGCAGCTTATTAGCGGGAGGGCCGGCCAAGACAGATACGCAGTATTTT. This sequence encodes CASSLLAGGPAKTDTQYF.

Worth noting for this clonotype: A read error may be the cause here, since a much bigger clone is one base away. The CDR3: CASSLRTSEGFAVTGELFF. The CDR3 nucleotides are TGTGCCAGCAGCTTACGGACTAGCGAGGGATTTGCGGTCACCGGGGAGCTGTTTTTT. V gene TRBV5-6 combines with J gene TRBJ2-2, with 9 bases identical to TRBD2. The germline CDR1 and CDR2 sequences are SGHDT and YYEEEE. Trimming removed 2 bases from V and 4 bases from J; junction bases left unmatched: 15. The CDR3 contains 19 residues. The full variable domain, rest sourced from reference TRBV5-6 and TRBJ2-2, is DAGVTQSPTHLIKTRGQQVTLRCSPKSGHDTVSWYQQALGQGPQFIFQYYEEEERQRGNFPDRFSGHQFPNYSSELNVNALLLGDSALYLCASSLRTSEGFAVTGELFFGEGSRLTVL.

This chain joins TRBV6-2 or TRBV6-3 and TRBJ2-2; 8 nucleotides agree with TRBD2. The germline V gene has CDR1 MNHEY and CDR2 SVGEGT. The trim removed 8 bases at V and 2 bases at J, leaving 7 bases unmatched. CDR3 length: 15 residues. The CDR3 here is CASLEREINTGELFF. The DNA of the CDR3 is TGTGCCAGCCTGGAGCGGGAGATCAACACCGGGGAGCTGTTTTTT.

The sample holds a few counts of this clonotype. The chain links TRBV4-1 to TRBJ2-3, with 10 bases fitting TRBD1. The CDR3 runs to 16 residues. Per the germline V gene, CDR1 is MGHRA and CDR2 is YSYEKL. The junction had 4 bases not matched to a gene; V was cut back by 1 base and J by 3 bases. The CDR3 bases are TGCGCCAGCAGCCAAGGACAGGGGGCTATGACAGATACGCAGTATTTT. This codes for CASSQGQGAMTDTQYF.

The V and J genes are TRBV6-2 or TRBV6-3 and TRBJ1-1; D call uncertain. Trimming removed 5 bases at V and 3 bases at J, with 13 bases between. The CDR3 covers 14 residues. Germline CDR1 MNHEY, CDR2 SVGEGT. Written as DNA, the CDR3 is TGTGCCAGCAGTCCCTCTTGGCAGGACACTGAAGCTTTCTTT. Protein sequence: CASSPSWQDTEAFF.

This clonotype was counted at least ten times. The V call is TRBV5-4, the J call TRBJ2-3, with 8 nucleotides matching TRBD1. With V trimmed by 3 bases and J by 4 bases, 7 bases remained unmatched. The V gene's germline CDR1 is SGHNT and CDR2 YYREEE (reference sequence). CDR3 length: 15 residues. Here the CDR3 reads CASSSGQGRSDTQYF. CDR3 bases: TGTGCCAGCAGCTCCGGACAGGGACGGTCAGATACGCAGTATTTT. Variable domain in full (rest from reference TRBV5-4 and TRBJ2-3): ETGVTQSPTHLIKTRGQQVTLRCSSQSGHNTVSWYQQALGQGPQFIFQYYREEENGRGNFPPRFSGLQFPNYSSELNVNALELDDSALYLCASSSGQGRSDTQYFGPGTRLTVL.

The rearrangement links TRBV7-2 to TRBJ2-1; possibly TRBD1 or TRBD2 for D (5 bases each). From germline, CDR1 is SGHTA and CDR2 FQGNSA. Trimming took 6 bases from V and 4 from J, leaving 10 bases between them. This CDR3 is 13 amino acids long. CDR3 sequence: CASRGDGYNEQFF. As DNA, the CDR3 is TGTGCCAGCAGGGGGGACGGATACAATGAGCAGTTCTTC.

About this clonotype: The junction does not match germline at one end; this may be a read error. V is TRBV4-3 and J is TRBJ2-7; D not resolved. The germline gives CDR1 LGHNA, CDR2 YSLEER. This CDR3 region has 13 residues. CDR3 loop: CARSPRVLGEQYF. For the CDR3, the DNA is TGCGCCCGCAGCCCCCGGGTCTTGGGCGAGCAGTACTTC.

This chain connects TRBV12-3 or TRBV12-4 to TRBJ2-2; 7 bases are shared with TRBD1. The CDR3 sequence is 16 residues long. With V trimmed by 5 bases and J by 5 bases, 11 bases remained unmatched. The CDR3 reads CASSERRQGRTGELFF. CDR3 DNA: TGTGCCAGCAGTGAAAGACGACAGGGACGAACCGGGGAGCTGTTTTTT.

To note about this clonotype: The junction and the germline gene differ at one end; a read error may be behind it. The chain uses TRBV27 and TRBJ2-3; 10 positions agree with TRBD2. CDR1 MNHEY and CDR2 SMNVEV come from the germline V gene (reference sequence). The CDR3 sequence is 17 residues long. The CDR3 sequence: CASTPIWLAGVGDMQYF. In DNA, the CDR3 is TGTGCCAGCACCCCTATCTGGCTAGCGGGGGTTGGAGATATGCAGTATTTT.

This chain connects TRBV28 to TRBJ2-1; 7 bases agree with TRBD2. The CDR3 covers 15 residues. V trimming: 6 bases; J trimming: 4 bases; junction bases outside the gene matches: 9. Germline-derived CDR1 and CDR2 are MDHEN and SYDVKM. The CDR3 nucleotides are TGTGCCAGCAGGCCGCGTGCGGGGGTTTACAATGAGCAGTTCTTC. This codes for CASRPRAGVYNEQFF.

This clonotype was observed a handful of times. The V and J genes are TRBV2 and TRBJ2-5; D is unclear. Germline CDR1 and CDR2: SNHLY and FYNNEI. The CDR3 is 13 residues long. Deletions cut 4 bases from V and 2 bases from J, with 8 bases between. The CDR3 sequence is CASSAPSQETQYF. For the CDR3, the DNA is TGTGCCAGCAGTGCCCCCTCACAAGAGACCCAGTACTTC. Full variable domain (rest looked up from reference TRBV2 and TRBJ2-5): EPEVTQTPSHQVTQMGQEVILRCVPISNHLYFYWYRQILGQKVEFLVSFYNNEISEKSEIFDDQFSVERPDGSNFTLKIRSTKLEDSAMYFCASSAPSQETQYFGPGTRLLVL.

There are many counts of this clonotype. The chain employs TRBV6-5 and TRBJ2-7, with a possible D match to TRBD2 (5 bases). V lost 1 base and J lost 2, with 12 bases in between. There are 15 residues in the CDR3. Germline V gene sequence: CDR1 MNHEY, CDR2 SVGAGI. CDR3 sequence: CASSYYGKRPYEQYF. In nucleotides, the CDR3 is TGTGCCAGCAGTTACTACGGGAAGAGGCCCTACGAGCAGTACTTC.

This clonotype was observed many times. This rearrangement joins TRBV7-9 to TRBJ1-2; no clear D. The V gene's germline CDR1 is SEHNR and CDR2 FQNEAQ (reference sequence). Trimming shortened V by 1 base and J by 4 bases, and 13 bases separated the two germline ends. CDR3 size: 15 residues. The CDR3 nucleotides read TGTGCCAGCAGCTTAGGTTACTCGGAAGCCTATGGCTACACCTTC. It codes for CASSLGYSEAYGYTF.

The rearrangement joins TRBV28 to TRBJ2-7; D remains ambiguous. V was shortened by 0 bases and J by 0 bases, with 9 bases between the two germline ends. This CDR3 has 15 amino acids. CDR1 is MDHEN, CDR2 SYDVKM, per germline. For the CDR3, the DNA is TGTGCCAGCAGTTTATGGCCCGGATCCTCCTACGAGCAGTACTTC. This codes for CASSLWPGSSYEQYF.

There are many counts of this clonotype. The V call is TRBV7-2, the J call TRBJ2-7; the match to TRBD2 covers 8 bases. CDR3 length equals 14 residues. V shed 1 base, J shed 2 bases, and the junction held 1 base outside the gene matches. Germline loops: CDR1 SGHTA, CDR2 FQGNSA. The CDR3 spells CASSLGRGAYEQYF. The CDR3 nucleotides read TGTGCCAGCAGCTTAGGGCGGGGGGCCTACGAGCAGTACTTC.

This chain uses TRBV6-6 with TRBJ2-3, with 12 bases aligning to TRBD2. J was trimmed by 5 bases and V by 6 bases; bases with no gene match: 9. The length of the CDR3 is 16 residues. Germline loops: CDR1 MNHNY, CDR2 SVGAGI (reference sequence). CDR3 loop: CASSGTSGRLVDTQYF. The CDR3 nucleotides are TGTGCCAGCAGCGGGACTAGCGGGCGGTTGGTAGATACGCAGTATTTT.